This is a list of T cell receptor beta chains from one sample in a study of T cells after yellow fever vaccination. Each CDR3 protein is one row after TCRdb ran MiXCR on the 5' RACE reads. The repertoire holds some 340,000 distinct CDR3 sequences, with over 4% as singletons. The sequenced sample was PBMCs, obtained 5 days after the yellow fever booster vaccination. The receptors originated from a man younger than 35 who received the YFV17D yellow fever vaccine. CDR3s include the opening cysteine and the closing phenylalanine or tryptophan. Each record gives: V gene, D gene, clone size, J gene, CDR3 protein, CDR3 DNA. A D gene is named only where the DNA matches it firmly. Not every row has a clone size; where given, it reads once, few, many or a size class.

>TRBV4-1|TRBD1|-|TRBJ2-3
CASSQTGGRSDTQYF
TGCGCCAGCAGCCAAACAGGGGGCCGCTCAGATACGCAGTATTTT
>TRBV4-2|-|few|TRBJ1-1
CASSQVAQRYTEAFF
TGTGCCAGCAGCCAAGTTGCACAGCGATACACTGAAGCTTTCTTT
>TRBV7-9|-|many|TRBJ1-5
CASSLEGGQPQHF
TGTGCCAGCAGTTTAGAGGGGGGTCAGCCCCAGCATTTT
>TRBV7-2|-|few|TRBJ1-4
CASTDRQGSREKLFF
TGTGCCAGCACCGACCGGCAGGGGAGCCGAGAAAAACTGTTTTTT
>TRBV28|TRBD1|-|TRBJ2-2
CACRDRGTGELFF
TGTGCCTGCCGGGACAGGGGCACCGGGGAGCTGTTTTTT
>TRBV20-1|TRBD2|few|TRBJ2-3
CSAKPAGGSQYF
TGCAGTGCCAAACCAGCGGGGGGGTCGCAGTATTTT
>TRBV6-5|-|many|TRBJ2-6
CASSYSRASGANVLTF
TGTGCCAGCAGTTACTCGAGGGCCTCTGGGGCCAACGTCCTGACTTTC
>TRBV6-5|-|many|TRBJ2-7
CASSSPLADEQYF
TGTGCCAGCAGTTCCCCACTGGCAGACGAGCAGTACTTC
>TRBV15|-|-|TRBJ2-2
CATSKLGQNTGELFF
TGTGCCACCAGCAAATTGGGACAGAACACCGGGGAGCTGTTTTTT
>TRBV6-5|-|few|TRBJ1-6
CASRSVVTKPLHF
TGTGCCAGCCGATCAGTGGTCACAAAGCCCCTCCACTTT
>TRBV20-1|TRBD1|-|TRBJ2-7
CSAIRDSYEQYF
TGCAGTGCTATCCGGGACAGCTACGAGCAGTACTTC
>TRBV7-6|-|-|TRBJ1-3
CASSPGMTLTGAGNTIYF
TGTGCCAGCAGCCCTGGTATGACCTTAACCGGCGCTGGAAACACCATATATTTT
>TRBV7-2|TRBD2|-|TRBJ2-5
CASSSGLVEETQYF
TGTGCCAGCAGCTCGGGACTAGTGGAAGAGACCCAGTACTTC
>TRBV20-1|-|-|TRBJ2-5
CSARRRVETQYF
TGCAGTGCTAGGCGGCGTGTAGAGACCCAGTACTTC
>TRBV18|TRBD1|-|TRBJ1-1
CASSIPGTGAEAFF
TGTGCCAGCTCAATACCGGGGACAGGGGCTGAAGCTTTCTTT
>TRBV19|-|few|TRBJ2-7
CASSPGINSYEQYF
TGTGCCAGTAGTCCCGGGATAAATTCCTACGAGCAGTACTTC
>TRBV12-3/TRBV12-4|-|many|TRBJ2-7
CASSFLNYYEQYF
TGTGCCAGCAGTTTCTTGAACTACTACGAGCAGTACTTC
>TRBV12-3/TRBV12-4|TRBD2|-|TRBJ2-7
CASSPTYGAGVPYEQYF
TGTGCCAGCAGTCCTACTTATGGGGCGGGGGTACCCTACGAGCAGTACTTC